This record looks at one T cell receptor beta chain sequence and its context. This sample stems from a study of T cell responses to AZD1222 COVID-19 vaccine. Produced via immunoSEQ multiplex PCR; TCRdb's table is partial and in-frame only. Of 65,000 to 100,000 clones detected, around nine tenths appear once; the ten largest clones hold about 7%. This clonotype was sampled from an adult who received the AZD1222 COVID-19 vaccine. This sample comprised peripheral blood, obtained 28 days after the second AZD1222 dose.

CDR3: CASSFRGSGANVLTF. The DNA of the CDR3 is TGTGCCAGCAGCTTCAGGGGGTCTGGGGCCAACGTCCTGACTTTC. The chain combines TRBV28 with TRBJ2-6; 7 bases map to TRBD1. Germline CDR1 MDHEN, CDR2 SYDVKM. V was clipped by 6 bases and J by 1 base; unmatched bases: 3. There are 15 residues in the CDR3.